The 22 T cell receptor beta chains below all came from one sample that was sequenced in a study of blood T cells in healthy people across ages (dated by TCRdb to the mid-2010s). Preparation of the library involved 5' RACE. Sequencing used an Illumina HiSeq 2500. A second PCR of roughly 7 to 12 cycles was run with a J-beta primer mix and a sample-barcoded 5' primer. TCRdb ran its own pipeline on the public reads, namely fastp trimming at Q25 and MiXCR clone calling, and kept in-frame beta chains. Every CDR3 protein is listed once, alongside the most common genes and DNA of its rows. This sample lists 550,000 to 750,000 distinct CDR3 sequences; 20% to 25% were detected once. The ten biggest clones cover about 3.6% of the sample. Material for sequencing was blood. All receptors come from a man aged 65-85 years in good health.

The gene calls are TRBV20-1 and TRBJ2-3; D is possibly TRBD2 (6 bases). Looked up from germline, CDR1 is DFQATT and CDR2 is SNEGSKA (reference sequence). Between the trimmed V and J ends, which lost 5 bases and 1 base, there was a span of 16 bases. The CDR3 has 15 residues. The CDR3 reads CSAPFSGGGTDTQYF. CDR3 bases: TGCAGTGCTCCTTTTAGCGGAGGAGGCACAGATACGCAGTATTTT.

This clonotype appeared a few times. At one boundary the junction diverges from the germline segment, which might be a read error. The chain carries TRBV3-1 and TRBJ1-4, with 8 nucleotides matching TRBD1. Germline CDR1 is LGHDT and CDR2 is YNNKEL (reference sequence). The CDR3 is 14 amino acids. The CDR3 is CACSQLQGDEKLFF. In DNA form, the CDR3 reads TGTGCCTGCAGCCAACTACAGGGGGATGAAAAACTGTTTTTT.

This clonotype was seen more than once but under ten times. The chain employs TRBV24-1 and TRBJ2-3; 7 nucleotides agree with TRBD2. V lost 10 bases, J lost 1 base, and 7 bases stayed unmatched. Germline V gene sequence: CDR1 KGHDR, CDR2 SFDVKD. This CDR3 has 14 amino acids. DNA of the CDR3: TGTGCCACTGGGGAGGGAAGCCGCACAGATACGCAGTATTTT. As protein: CATGEGSRTDTQYF.

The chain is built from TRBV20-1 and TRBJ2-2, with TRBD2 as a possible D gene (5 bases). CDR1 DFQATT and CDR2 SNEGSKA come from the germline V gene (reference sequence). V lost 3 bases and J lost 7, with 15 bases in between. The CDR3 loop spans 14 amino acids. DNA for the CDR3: TGCAGTGCTAGCCCCGGAGCGGCCGACGGGGAGCTGTTTTTT. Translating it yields CSASPGAADGELFF.

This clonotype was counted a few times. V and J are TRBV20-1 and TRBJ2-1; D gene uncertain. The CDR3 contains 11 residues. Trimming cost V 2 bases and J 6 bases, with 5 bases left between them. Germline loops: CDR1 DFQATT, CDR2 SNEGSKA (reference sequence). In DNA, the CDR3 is TGCAGTGCTAGAAGGGTCAATGAGCAGTTCTTC. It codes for CSARRVNEQFF.

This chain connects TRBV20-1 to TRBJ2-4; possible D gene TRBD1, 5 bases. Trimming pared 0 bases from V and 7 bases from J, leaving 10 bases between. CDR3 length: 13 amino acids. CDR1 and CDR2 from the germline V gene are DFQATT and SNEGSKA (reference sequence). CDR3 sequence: CSAREGVRNIQYF. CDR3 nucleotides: TGCAGTGCTAGAGAAGGGGTGAGGAACATTCAGTACTTC.

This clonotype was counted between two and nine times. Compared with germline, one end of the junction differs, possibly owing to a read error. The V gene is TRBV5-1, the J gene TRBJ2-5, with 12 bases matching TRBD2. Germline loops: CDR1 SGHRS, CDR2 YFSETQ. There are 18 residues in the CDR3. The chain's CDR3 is CTSSHNPPTSGSAETQYF. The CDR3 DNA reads TGCACCAGCAGCCACAATCCCCCGACTAGCGGGAGTGCAGAGACCCAGTACTTC.

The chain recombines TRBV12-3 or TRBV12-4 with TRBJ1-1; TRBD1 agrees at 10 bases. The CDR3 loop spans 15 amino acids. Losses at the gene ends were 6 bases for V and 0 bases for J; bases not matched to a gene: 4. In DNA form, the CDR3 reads TGTGCCAGCAGCCCAGGACAGGGGGTGAACACTGAAGCTTTCTTT. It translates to CASSPGQGVNTEAFF.

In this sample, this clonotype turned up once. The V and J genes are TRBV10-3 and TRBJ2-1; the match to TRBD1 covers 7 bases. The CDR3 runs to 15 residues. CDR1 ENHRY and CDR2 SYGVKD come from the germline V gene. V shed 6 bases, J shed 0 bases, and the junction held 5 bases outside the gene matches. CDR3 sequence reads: CAIRPSGGSYNEQFF. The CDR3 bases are TGTGCCATCAGACCCTCAGGGGGCTCCTACAATGAGCAGTTCTTC.

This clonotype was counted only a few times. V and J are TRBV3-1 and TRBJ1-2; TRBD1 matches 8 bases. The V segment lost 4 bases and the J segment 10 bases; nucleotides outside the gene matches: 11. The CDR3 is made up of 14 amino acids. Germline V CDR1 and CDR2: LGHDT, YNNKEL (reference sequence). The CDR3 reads CASSPSGQVGTYTF. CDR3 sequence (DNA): TGTGCCAGCAGCCCTTCGGGACAGGTCGGGACCTACACCTTC.

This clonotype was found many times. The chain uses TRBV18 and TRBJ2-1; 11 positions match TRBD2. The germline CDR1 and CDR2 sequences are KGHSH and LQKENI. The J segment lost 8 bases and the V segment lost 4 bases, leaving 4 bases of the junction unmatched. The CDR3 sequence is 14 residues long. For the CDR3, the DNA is TGTGCCAGCTCACTAGCGGGAGGGTTTGATGAGCAGTTCTTC. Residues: CASSLAGGFDEQFF.

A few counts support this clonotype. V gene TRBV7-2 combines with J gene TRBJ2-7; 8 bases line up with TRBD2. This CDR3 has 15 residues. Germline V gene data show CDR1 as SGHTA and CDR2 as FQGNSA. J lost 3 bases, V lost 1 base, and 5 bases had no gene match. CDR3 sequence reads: CASSLVQGLGYEQYF. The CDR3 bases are TGTGCCAGCAGCTTAGTCCAGGGACTAGGCTACGAGCAGTACTTC.

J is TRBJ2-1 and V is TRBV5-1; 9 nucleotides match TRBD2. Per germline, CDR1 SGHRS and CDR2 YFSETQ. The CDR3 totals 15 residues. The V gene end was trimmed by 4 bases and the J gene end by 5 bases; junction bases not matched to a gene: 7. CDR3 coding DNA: TGCGCCAGCAGCCAACTAGCGGGCACTAACAATGAGCAGTTCTTC. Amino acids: CASSQLAGTNNEQFF.

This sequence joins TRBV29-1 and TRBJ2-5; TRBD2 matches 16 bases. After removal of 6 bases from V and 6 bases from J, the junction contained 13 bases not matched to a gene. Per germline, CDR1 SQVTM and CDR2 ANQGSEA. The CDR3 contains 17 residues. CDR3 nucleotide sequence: TGCAGCGTGACAACTCCGGGACTAGCGGGAGGGCCAAAGACCCAGTACTTC. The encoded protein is CSVTTPGLAGGPKTQYF.

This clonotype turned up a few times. The CDR3 protein is CSARDSLTPSQFF. DNA of the CDR3: TGCAGTGCTAGAGATTCGTTAACCCCATCCCAGTTCTTC. The V call is TRBV20-1, the J call TRBJ2-5; unclear D gene. The DNA end is more similar to TRBJ2-1, so the J call may be wrong. The CDR3 has 13 residues. Germline lookup yields CDR1 DFQATT and CDR2 SNEGSKA (reference sequence).

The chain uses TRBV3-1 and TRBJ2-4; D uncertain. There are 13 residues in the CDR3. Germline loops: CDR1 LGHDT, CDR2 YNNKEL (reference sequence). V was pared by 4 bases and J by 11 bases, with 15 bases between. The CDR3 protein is CASSPLPFSLQYF. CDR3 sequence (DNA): TGTGCCAGCAGCCCCCTTCCCTTTAGTCTTCAGTACTTC.

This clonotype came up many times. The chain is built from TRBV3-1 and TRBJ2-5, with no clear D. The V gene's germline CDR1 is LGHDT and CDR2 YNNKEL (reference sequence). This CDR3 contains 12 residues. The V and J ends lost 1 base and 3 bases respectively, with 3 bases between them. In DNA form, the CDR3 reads TGTGCCAGCAGCCAAGTTAAAGAGACCCAGTACTTC. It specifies CASSQVKETQYF.

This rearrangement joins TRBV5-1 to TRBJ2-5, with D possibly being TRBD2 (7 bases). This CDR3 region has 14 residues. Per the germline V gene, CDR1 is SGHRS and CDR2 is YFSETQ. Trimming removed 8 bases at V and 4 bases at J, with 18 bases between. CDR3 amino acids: CASSPEGGRETQYF. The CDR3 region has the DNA TGCGCCAGTTCCCCTGAGGGGGGGCGAGAGACCCAGTACTTC.

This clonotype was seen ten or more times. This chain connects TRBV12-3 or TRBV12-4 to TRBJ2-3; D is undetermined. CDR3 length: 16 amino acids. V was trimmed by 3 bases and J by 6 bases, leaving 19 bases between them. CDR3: CASSFRLTRVADTQYF. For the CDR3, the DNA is TGTGCCAGCAGTTTTAGATTAACGAGAGTTGCGGATACGCAGTATTTT.

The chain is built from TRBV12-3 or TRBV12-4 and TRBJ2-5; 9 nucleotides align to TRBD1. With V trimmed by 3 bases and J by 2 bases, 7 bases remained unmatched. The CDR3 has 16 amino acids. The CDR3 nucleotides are TGTGCCAGCAGTTTGTCGACAGGGGGGATACAAGAGACCCAGTACTTC. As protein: CASSLSTGGIQETQYF.

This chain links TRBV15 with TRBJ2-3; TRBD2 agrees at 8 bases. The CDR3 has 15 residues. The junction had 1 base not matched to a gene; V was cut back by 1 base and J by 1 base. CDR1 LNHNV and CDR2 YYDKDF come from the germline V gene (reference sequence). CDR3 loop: CATSRGGLGTDTQYF. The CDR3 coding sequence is TGTGCCACCAGCAGAGGGGGACTAGGCACAGATACGCAGTATTTT.

The CDR3 coding sequence is TGCAGTGCTAGACAGGCTAGCGGGGCCAATGAGCAGTTCTTC. This sequence encodes CSARQASGANEQFF. The V call is TRBV20-1, the J call TRBJ2-1; 9 bases line up with TRBD2. Germline V gene sequence: CDR1 DFQATT, CDR2 SNEGSKA (reference sequence). The CDR3 consists of 14 residues. V lost 2 bases, J lost 6 bases, and 5 bases stayed unmatched.